This T cell receptor (beta chain) was captured by sequencing in a study of shared clonotypes between healthy human individuals. Germline CDR1 is SGHAT and CDR2 is FQNNGV. CDR3 length: 14 amino acids. The V gene end was trimmed by 5 bases and the J gene end by 2 bases; junction bases not matched to a gene: 4. None of the donors, who were healthy HIV-negative adults, had recently had acute infections or vaccinations. Measured with immunoSEQ multiplex PCR; TCRdb has only the in-frame clones, and not every one. The data show approximately 500,000 clones, almost 80% seen once. Sequences were obtained from PBMCs. J is TRBJ2-7 and V is TRBV11-2, with 9 nucleotides matching TRBD1. This receptor was identified in a woman in her 40s in good health. Some clones in this sample may be carry-over from other donors' samples. The CDR3 sequence is CASSGTGLAYEQYF. CDR3 nucleotides: TGTGCCAGCAGCGGGACAGGGCTGGCCTACGAGCAGTACTTC.